The 10 T cell receptor beta chains reported below all come from one sample, sequenced in a study of Ad26.COV2.S vaccination and SARS-CoV-2 variants. Treatment in this sample: roughly 19 received Ad26.COV2.S at low or high dose, single or two shots; roughly five received placebo; per-sample allocation not given. Sampling happened 63 days after the first vaccine or placebo injection. The method was immunoSEQ multiplex PCR; TCRdb's version includes in-frame clones alone and lacks a portion of them. Of some 320,000 clones detected, over 80% appear once; the ten largest clones hold 2% to 2.5%. Here the sequenced sample was peripheral blood, taken in a trial of Ad26.COV2.S vaccine versus placebo. The source of these receptors is a person between 18 and 65 years old who received the Ad26.COV2.S COVID-19 vaccine or a placebo.

The chain is built from TRBV7-9 and TRBJ1-5, with TRBD1 as a possible D gene (5 bases). The germline V and J ends were trimmed by 5 bases and 0 bases, with 11 bases remaining between them. CDR1 and CDR2 (germline): SEHNR, FQNEAQ (reference sequence). The CDR3 spans 15 residues. DNA for the CDR3: TGTGCCAGCAGCAGGGACGAATATAGCAATCAGCCCCAGCATTTT. This sequence encodes CASSRDEYSNQPQHF. Complete variable domain (other parts from reference TRBV7-9 and TRBJ1-5): DTGVSQNPRHKITKRGQNVTFRCDPISEHNRLYWYRQTLGQGPEFLTYFQNEAQLEKSRLLSDRFSAERPKGSFSTLEIQRTEQGDSAMYLCASSRDEYSNQPQHFGDGTRLSIL.

The gene calls are TRBV12-3 or TRBV12-4 and TRBJ2-3; D is perhaps TRBD1 (6 bases). The CDR3 runs to 13 residues. V gave up 7 bases and J gave up 4 bases, with 12 bases separating them. CDR3 sequence reads: CASTDRLSDTQYF. The CDR3, as DNA: TGTGCCAGCACCGACAGGCTTTCAGATACGCAGTATTTT.

This chain links TRBV30 with TRBJ1-2; D is ambiguous. The CDR3 runs to 11 residues. V was shortened by 5 bases and J by 8 bases, with 12 bases between the two germline ends. From germline, CDR1 is GTSNPN and CDR2 SVGIG (reference sequence). CDR3 protein: CAWVIGSGYTF. The CDR3 DNA sequence: TGTGCCTGGGTTATAGGGAGCGGCTACACCTTC.

The chain is built from TRBV6-6 and TRBJ2-7; weak D call: TRBD2 (7 bases). CDR1 and CDR2 from the germline V gene are MNHNY and SVGAGI (reference sequence). V shed 4 bases and J shed 5 bases, with 15 bases lying between them. CDR3 size: 14 residues. This CDR3 is CASSSLRGGDEQYF. Here the CDR3 DNA reads TGTGCCAGCAGTTCCCTTAGGGGGGGAGACGAGCAGTACTTC.

V and J are TRBV6-5 and TRBJ2-2; D unclear. This CDR3 comprises 14 residues. CDR1 and CDR2 (germline): MNHEY, SVGAGI. V dropped 5 bases and J dropped 3 bases, with 10 bases sitting between them. The CDR3 region is CASSQNQYTGELFF. The CDR3 DNA reads as TGTGCCAGCAGTCAAAATCAGTACACCGGGGAGCTGTTTTTT.

V gene TRBV7-3 combines with J gene TRBJ2-7; D remains ambiguous. CDR1 is SGHTA, CDR2 FQGTGA, per germline. This CDR3 region has 14 residues. Trimming pared 0 bases from V and 6 bases from J, leaving 12 bases between. The CDR3 spells CASSLTSQSSEQYF. For the CDR3, the DNA is TGTGCCAGCAGCTTAACGAGCCAGTCAAGCGAGCAGTACTTC.

This clone appeared a single time. The V gene is TRBV6-1, the J gene TRBJ1-5; D is undetermined. The V end was cut by 4 bases, the J end by 0 bases, with 13 bases between. This CDR3 comprises 16 residues. Germline assignment: CDR1 MNHNS and CDR2 SASEGT. CDR3: CASSGTRINSNQPQHF. The DNA of the CDR3 is TGTGCCAGCAGTGGTACTAGGATAAATAGCAATCAGCCCCAGCATTTT.

This clone has ten or more counts. This chain links TRBV27 with TRBJ2-2; TRBD1 is a possible D gene (6 bases). Germline-derived CDR1 and CDR2 are MNHEY and SMNVEV (reference sequence). V was clipped by 3 bases and J by 5 bases, with 13 bases between them. This CDR3 contains 15 residues. The CDR3 sequence is CASSLKTGSTGELFF. The CDR3 coding sequence is TGTGCCAGCAGTTTGAAGACAGGATCAACCGGGGAGCTGTTTTTT.

This CDR3 is CSVGSGEKLFF. CDR3 DNA: TGCAGTGTTGGGTCGGGTGAAAAACTGTTTTTT. V gene TRBV20-1 combines with J gene TRBJ1-4; D gene unclear. Trimming shortened V by 7 bases and J by 7 bases, and 10 bases separated the two germline ends. This CDR3 has 11 residues. Germline lookup yields CDR1 DFQATT and CDR2 SNEGSKA (reference sequence).

The chain links TRBV15 to TRBJ2-5, with 7 bases matching TRBD2. V lost 4 bases to trimming and J lost 2 bases; unmatched junction nucleotides: 7. There are 15 residues in the CDR3. Germline V gene lookup returns CDR1 LNHNV and CDR2 YYDKDF (reference sequence). CDR3 protein: CATSNRRGFQETQYF. The DNA for the CDR3 is TGTGCCACCAGCAATAGGCGGGGGTTTCAAGAGACCCAGTACTTC.